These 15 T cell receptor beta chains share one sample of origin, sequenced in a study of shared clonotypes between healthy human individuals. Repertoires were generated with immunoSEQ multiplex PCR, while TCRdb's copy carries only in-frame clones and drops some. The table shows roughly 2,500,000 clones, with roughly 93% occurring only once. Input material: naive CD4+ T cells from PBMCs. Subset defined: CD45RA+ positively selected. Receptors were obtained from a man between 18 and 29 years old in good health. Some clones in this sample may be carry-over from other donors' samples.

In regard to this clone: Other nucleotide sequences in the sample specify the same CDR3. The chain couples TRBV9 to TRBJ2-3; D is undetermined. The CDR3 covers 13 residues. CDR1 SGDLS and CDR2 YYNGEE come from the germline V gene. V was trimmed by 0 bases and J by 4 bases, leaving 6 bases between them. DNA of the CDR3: TGTGCCAGCAGCGTAGACGGAGCAGATACGCAGTATTTT. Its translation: CASSVDGADTQYF.

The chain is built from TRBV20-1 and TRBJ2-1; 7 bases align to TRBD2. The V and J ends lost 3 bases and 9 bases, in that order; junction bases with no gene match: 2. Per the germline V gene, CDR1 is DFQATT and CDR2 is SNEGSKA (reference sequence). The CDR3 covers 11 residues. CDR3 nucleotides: TGCAGTGCTAGGACTAGCTTTGAGCAGTTCTTC. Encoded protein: CSARTSFEQFF.

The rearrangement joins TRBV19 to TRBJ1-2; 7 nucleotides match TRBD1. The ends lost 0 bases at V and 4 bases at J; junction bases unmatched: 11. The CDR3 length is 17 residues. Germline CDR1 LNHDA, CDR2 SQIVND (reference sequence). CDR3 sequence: CASSIDLGQPSSYGYTF. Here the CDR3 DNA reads TGTGCCAGTAGTATAGATTTGGGACAGCCTTCATCCTATGGCTACACCTTC.

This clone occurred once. The CDR3 DNA reads as TGCGCCAGCAGCCAAGTTTTGTCAGATACGCAGTATTTT. Protein product: CASSQVLSDTQYF. The chain couples TRBV4-1 to TRBJ2-3; D gene ambiguous. V was trimmed by 1 base and J by 4 bases, leaving 6 bases between them. This CDR3 has 13 amino acids. Per germline, CDR1 MGHRA and CDR2 YSYEKL.

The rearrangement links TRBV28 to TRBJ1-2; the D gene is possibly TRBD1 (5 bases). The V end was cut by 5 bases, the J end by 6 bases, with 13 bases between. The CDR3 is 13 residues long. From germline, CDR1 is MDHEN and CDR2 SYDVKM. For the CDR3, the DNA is TGTGCCAGCAGTATAGCCGGGACGGATGGCTACACCTTC. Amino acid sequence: CASSIAGTDGYTF.

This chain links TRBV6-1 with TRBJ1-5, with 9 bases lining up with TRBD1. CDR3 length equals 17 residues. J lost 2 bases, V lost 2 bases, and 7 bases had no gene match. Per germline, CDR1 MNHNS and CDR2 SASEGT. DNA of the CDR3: TGTGCCAGCAGTGAAACCGGGACAGGGCTTGGCAATCAGCCCCAGCATTTT. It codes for CASSETGTGLGNQPQHF.

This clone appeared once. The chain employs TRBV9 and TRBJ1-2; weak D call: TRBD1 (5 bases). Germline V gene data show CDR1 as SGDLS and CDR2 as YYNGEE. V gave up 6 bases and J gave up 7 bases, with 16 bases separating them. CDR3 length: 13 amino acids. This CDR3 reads CASTGGAPGGYTF. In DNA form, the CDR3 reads TGTGCCAGCACAGGAGGGGCGCCCGGTGGCTACACCTTC.

In DNA, the CDR3 is TGTGCCAGCAGTGATCCGGGGGGGGATGAAAAACTGTTTTTT. This codes for CASSDPGGDEKLFF. The V call is TRBV25-1, the J call TRBJ1-4; perhaps TRBD1 as D (5 bases). The germline V gene has CDR1 MGHDK and CDR2 SYGVNS. The CDR3 spans 14 residues. Between the trimmed V and J ends, which lost 3 bases and 6 bases, there was a span of 11 bases.

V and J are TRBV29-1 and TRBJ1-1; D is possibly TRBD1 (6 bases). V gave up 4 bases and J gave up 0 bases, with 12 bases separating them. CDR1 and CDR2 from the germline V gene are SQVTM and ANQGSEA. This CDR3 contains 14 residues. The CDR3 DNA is TGCAGCGTTGTGGGACAACCCATGAACACTGAAGCTTTCTTT. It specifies CSVVGQPMNTEAFF. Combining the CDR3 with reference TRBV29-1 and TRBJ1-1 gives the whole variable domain SAVISQKPSRDICQRGTSLTIQCQVDSQVTMMFWYRQQPGQSLTLIATANQGSEATYESGFVIDKFPISRPNLTFSTLTVSNMSPEDSSIYLCSVVGQPMNTEAFFGQGTRLTVV.

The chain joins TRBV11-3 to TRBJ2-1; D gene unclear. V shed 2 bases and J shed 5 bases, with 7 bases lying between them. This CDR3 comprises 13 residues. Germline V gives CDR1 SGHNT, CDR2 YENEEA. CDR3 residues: CASSLFRDNEQFF. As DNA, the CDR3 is TGTGCCAGCAGCTTATTTAGGGACAATGAGCAGTTCTTC. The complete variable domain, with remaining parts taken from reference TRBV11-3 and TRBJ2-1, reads EAGVVQSPRYKIIEKKQPVAFWCNPISGHNTLYWYLQNLGQGPELLIRYENEEAVDDSQLPKDRFSAERLKGVDSTLKIQPAELGDSAVYLCASSLFRDNEQFFGPGTRLTVL.

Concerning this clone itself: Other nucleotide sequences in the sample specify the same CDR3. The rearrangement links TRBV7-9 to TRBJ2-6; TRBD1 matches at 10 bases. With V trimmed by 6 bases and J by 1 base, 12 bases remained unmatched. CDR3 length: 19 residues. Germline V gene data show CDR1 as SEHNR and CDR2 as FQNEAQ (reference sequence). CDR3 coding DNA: TGTGCCAGCAGATTACCTGCGGGACAGGGGAAATCTGGGGCCAACGTCCTGACTTTC. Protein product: CASRLPAGQGKSGANVLTF.

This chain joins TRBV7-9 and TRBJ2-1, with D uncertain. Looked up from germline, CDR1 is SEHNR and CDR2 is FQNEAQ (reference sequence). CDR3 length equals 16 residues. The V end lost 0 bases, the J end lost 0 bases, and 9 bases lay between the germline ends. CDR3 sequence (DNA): TGTGCCAGCAGCTTAGCTTTGGGTAGCTCCTACAATGAGCAGTTCTTC. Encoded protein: CASSLALGSSYNEQFF.

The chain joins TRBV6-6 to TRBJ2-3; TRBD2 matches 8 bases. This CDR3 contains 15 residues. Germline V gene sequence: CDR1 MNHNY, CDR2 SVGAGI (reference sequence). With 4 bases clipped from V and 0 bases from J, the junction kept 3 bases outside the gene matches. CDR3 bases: TGTGCCAGCAGTTCTCAGCGGGAGAGCACAGATACGCAGTATTTT. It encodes CASSSQRESTDTQYF.

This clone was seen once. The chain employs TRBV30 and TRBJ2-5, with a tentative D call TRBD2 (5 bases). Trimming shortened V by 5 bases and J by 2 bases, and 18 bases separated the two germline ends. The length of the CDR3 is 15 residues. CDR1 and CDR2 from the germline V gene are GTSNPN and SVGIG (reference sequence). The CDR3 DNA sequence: TGTGCCTGGGATTTTGGGCGAGGGCGGCAAGAGACCCAGTACTTC. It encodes CAWDFGRGRQETQYF.

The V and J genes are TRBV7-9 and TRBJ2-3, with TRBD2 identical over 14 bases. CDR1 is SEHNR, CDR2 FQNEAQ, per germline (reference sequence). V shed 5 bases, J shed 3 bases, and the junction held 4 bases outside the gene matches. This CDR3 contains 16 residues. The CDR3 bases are TGTGCCAGCAGCCCGACTAGCGGGAGGGCAACAGATACGCAGTATTTT. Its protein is CASSPTSGRATDTQYF.